Listed below are T cell receptor beta chains from one sample, sequenced in a study of monozygotic twins with cystic fibrosis. Assay: immunoSEQ multiplex PCR; the TCRdb copy retains only in-frame clones and omits some. This sample carries approximately 32,000 clones, approximately 97% of them seen once, and the ten largest clones take 0.15% to 0.2%. The sample was blood. The receptors originated from a girl aged 2 to 9 with cystic fibrosis. The CDR3 runs from the conserved cysteine through the conserved F or W. The order of the fields is CDR3 DNA, CDR3 protein, J gene, D gene, clone size, V gene. A D gene is named only where the DNA matches it firmly. Size is stated for part of the rows, as once, few or many counts, or as a class when the clone is expanded.

CDR3nt: TGTGCCAGCTCAACCCAACGCCTCTACGAGCAGTACTTC; CDR3aa: CASSTQRLYEQYF; j_gene: TRBJ2-7; d_gene: -; abundance: -; v_gene: TRBV18
CDR3nt: TGTGCCAGCAGTTTACTCCGGGACAGGGATAATGAAAAACTGTTTTTT; CDR3aa: CASSLLRDRDNEKLFF; j_gene: TRBJ1-4; d_gene: TRBD1; abundance: -; v_gene: TRBV27
CDR3nt: TGTGCCAGCAGGGAGGGGGGCGAGACCCAGTACTTC; CDR3aa: CASREGGETQYF; j_gene: TRBJ2-5; d_gene: -; abundance: -; v_gene: TRBV2
CDR3nt: TGTGCCAGCAGGACAGGGAACAATCAGCCCCAGCATTTT; CDR3aa: CASRTGNNQPQHF; j_gene: TRBJ1-5; d_gene: TRBD1; abundance: -; v_gene: TRBV28
CDR3nt: TGTGCCTGGAGGAGCCGACCGGGACTAGCTTACGAGCAGTACTTC; CDR3aa: CAWRSRPGLAYEQYF; j_gene: TRBJ2-7; d_gene: TRBD2; abundance: -; v_gene: TRBV30
CDR3nt: TGCAGCGTTTCGTGGAGATTTAGCACAGATACGCAGTATTTT; CDR3aa: CSVSWRFSTDTQYF; j_gene: TRBJ2-3; d_gene: -; abundance: -; v_gene: TRBV29-1
CDR3nt: TGTGCCAGCTCACCATATGCGGGAGCTCGTGTCGGGGAGCTGTTTTTT; CDR3aa: CASSPYAGARVGELFF; j_gene: TRBJ2-2; d_gene: TRBD2; abundance: -; v_gene: TRBV18
CDR3nt: TGTGCCAGCAGTGAATTCAGCGGTAGACAAGAGACCCAGTACTTC; CDR3aa: CASSEFSGRQETQYF; j_gene: TRBJ2-5; d_gene: -; abundance: -; v_gene: TRBV6-1
CDR3nt: TGTGCCAGCAGCCAAGTTAAGTACTTC; CDR3aa: CASSQVKYF; j_gene: TRBJ2-7; d_gene: -; abundance: -; v_gene: TRBV14
CDR3nt: TGTGCCAGTAGCCTAGACAATGAAGCTTTCTTT; CDR3aa: CASSLDNEAFF; j_gene: TRBJ1-1; d_gene: -; abundance: -; v_gene: TRBV19
CDR3nt: TGTGCCAGCAGTTTCAGGGGATCCACCTACGAGCAGTACTTC; CDR3aa: CASSFRGSTYEQYF; j_gene: TRBJ2-7; d_gene: -; abundance: -; v_gene: TRBV27
CDR3nt: TGTGCCAGCAGATTCGACGGGGCCGGGGAGCTGTTTTTT; CDR3aa: CASRFDGAGELFF; j_gene: TRBJ2-2; d_gene: -; abundance: -; v_gene: TRBV2
CDR3nt: TGTGCCAGTAGTATTTGGGCCCGGGGCAATCAGCCCCAGCATTTT; CDR3aa: CASSIWARGNQPQHF; j_gene: TRBJ1-5; d_gene: -; abundance: -; v_gene: TRBV19
CDR3nt: TGTGCCATCAGTGAAAAAGGACTAGCGGCCTACGAGCAGTACTTC; CDR3aa: CAISEKGLAAYEQYF; j_gene: TRBJ2-7; d_gene: TRBD2; abundance: -; v_gene: TRBV10-3
CDR3nt: TGTGCCAGCAGGTTGGTCGAAGCTTTCTTT; CDR3aa: CASRLVEAFF; j_gene: TRBJ1-1; d_gene: -; abundance: -; v_gene: TRBV2
CDR3nt: TGCGCCAGCAGCCTACTGGCAGACCAAGAGACCCAGTACTTC; CDR3aa: CASSLLADQETQYF; j_gene: TRBJ2-5; d_gene: -; abundance: once; v_gene: TRBV5-1
CDR3nt: TGTGCCAGCAGCCCCGGGACAGTCTCGTCTAACTATGGCTACACCTTC; CDR3aa: CASSPGTVSSNYGYTF; j_gene: TRBJ1-2; d_gene: TRBD1; abundance: -; v_gene: TRBV28
CDR3nt: TGTGCCAGCAGCTTAAAAGGTTCGGGCCTTGGGGCCCACGAGCAGTACTTC; CDR3aa: CASSLKGSGLGAHEQYF; j_gene: TRBJ2-7; d_gene: -; abundance: -; v_gene: TRBV7-9